A single sample is the source of the 14 T cell receptor beta chains below, sequenced in a study of PD-L1 blockade in urothelial cancer. The time point was: peripheral blood 6 weeks after treatment start. The assay was immunoSEQ multiplex PCR, and TCRdb's table has in-frame clones only and misses some. In the table there are under 25,000 clones, roughly 85% of which are singletons. Sample: PBMCs, taken around atezolizumab (anti-PD-L1) treatment. The receptors here all came from a man between 65 and 85 years old with urothelial cancer.

J is TRBJ2-7 and V is TRBV11-2; 8 nucleotides match TRBD2. CDR3 length equals 14 residues. The V segment lost 2 bases and the J segment 5 bases; nucleotides outside the gene matches: 5. Germline CDR1 reads SGHAT; CDR2 reads FQNNGV. The CDR3 coding sequence is TGTGCCAGCAGCTTAAGACTAGCGCGAGACGAGCAGTACTTC. Its translation is CASSLRLARDEQYF.

The J gene is TRBJ2-5, the V gene TRBV7-2, with 10 bases lining up with TRBD1. The CDR3 is made up of 16 amino acids. J gave up 6 bases and V 3 bases, and 10 bases lay outside the gene matches. Germline CDR1 reads SGHTA; CDR2 reads FQGNSA. CDR3 sequence reads: CASSFPGQGSSKTQYF. For the CDR3, the DNA is TGTGCCAGCAGCTTCCCGGGACAGGGGTCGTCGAAGACCCAGTACTTC.

J is TRBJ2-2 and V is TRBV7-8; 14 bases are shared with TRBD2. The CDR3 has 16 amino acids. Germline lookup yields CDR1 SGHVS and CDR2 FQNEAQ. The ends lost 4 bases at V and 5 bases at J; junction bases unmatched: 3. CDR3 region: CASSSWTSGRTGELFF. CDR3 in DNA: TGTGCCAGCAGCTCCTGGACTAGCGGGAGGACCGGGGAGCTGTTTTTT.

This rearrangement joins TRBV28 to TRBJ2-7; maybe TRBD2 (7 bases). The length of the CDR3 is 13 residues. V was trimmed by 7 bases and J by 5 bases, leaving 15 bases between them. Per the germline V gene, CDR1 is MDHEN and CDR2 is SYDVKM. CDR3 nucleotides: TGTGCCAGCACACGGGGGGCGCAGAACGAGCAGTACTTC. This translates into CASTRGAQNEQYF.

This rearrangement joins TRBV15 to TRBJ1-2; no definite D call. The CDR3 consists of 14 residues. Trimming shortened V by 1 base and J by 5 bases, and 11 bases separated the two germline ends. The germline gives CDR1 LNHNV, CDR2 YYDKDF (reference sequence). In nucleotides, the CDR3 is TGTGCCACCAGCAGAGTAGAAAGCGCGTATGGCTACACCTTC. This gives the protein CATSRVESAYGYTF.

The V call is TRBV19, the J call TRBJ2-3; 8 bases fit TRBD1. J gave up 5 bases and V 0 bases, and 10 bases lay outside the gene matches. Germline V lookup: CDR1 LNHDA, CDR2 SQIVND (reference sequence). The CDR3 is made up of 17 amino acids. Written as DNA, the CDR3 is TGTGCCAGTAGTATAGATCCGGCAGGGGGCTACTTAGATACGCAGTATTTT. Amino acids: CASSIDPAGGYLDTQYF.

The J gene is TRBJ1-2, the V gene TRBV29-1; D is perhaps TRBD1 (5 bases). The CDR3 is 13 amino acids. Trimming left V 8 bases short and J 5 bases short, with 18 bases between. Germline V gene lookup returns CDR1 SQVTM and CDR2 ANQGSEA. CDR3 nucleotide sequence: TGCAGCCCCCGAAGGGGCATATGGTATGGCTACACCTTC. Residues: CSPRRGIWYGYTF.

This clone was found once. This chain connects TRBV11-2 to TRBJ1-1; 8 nucleotides agree with TRBD1. This CDR3 region has 16 residues. After removal of 3 bases from V and 0 bases from J, the junction contained 6 bases not matched to a gene. Germline V gene lookup returns CDR1 SGHAT and CDR2 FQNNGV. The CDR3 is CASSFGGQGLNTEAFF. DNA for the CDR3: TGTGCCAGCAGCTTCGGAGGACAGGGACTGAACACTGAAGCTTTCTTT.

This chain joins TRBV10-3 and TRBJ2-3; 11 nucleotides match TRBD2. This CDR3 has 15 amino acids. Per germline, CDR1 ENHRY and CDR2 SYGVKD. V was clipped by 9 bases and J by 2 bases; unmatched bases: 7. The chain's CDR3 is CAMGTSGEHTDTQYF. CDR3 sequence (DNA): TGTGCCATGGGGACTAGCGGAGAACACACAGATACGCAGTATTTT.

This chain uses TRBV28 with TRBJ2-3, with TRBD1 matching over 10 bases. Germline V gives CDR1 MDHEN, CDR2 SYDVKM. CDR3 size: 17 residues. V gave up 3 bases and J gave up 2 bases; unmatched junction bases: 8. The CDR3 spells CASSLGQGIRTTDTQYF. CDR3 nucleotide sequence: TGTGCCAGCAGTTTGGGACAGGGGATTCGGACCACAGATACGCAGTATTTT.

The genes are TRBV5-5 and TRBJ2-1, with 7 bases identical to TRBD1. Germline V gene lookup returns CDR1 SGHKS and CDR2 YYEKEE (reference sequence). The CDR3 spans 15 residues. The J segment lost 1 base and the V segment lost 0 bases, leaving 1 base of the junction unmatched. Here the CDR3 DNA reads TGTGCCAGCAGCTTGGAGGGACAGTCCTACAATGAGCAGTTCTTC. This gives the protein CASSLEGQSYNEQFF.

The V call is TRBV5-1, the J call TRBJ2-5; D gene ambiguous. Looked up from germline, CDR1 is SGHRS and CDR2 is YFSETQ. With 2 bases removed from V and 4 bases from J, the gap between germline ends came to 9 bases. The CDR3 length is 13 residues. CDR3 residues: CASSFTRGETQYF. In DNA, the CDR3 is TGCGCCAGCAGCTTCACCCGAGGAGAGACCCAGTACTTC.

The chain has TRBV7-2 and TRBJ2-1; 10 bases match TRBD2. CDR1 is SGHTA, CDR2 FQGNSA, per germline. V was pared by 10 bases and J by 7 bases, with 16 bases of the junction left unmatched. The CDR3 runs 16 residues. The CDR3 region is CATKRAGTSVWNEQFF. In nucleotides, the CDR3 is TGTGCCACAAAGAGAGCCGGGACTAGCGTCTGGAATGAGCAGTTCTTC.

Details on this clone: The sample holds other DNA sequences that translate to the same CDR3. The chain's CDR3 is CASSLRGGSGGSEQYF. The CDR3 nucleotides are TGTGCCAGCAGCTTAAGAGGCGGGAGCGGCGGAAGCGAGCAGTACTTC. V is TRBV7-2 and J is TRBJ2-7, with 7 nucleotides matching TRBD2. Unmatched junction bases numbered 13, after V lost 2 bases and J lost 6 bases. CDR1 SGHTA and CDR2 FQGNSA come from the germline V gene. The CDR3 spans 16 residues.